This TCR beta chain was recorded in a study of shared clonotypes between healthy human individuals. As for the study in general: Contributing individuals were a couple of females and three males aged 18 to 49.

V was pared by 4 bases and J by 3 bases, with 14 bases between. Germline loops: CDR1 SGDLS, CDR2 YYNGEE. The CDR3 length is 15 residues. Researchers ran the assay at a deep level. The data were produced by immunoSEQ multiplex PCR, yet TCRdb's version contains in-frame clones alone and is incomplete. The sample records about 1 million clones, about 75% being singletons. In the case of this clone: As yet, its antigen is unknown.

Overall study results and limits: Some naive CD4 clonotypes, approximately 4.5%, turned up in common across a few donors.

The source of this sequence is a man aged 18 to 30 in good health. The sequenced sample was memory CD4+ T cells sorted from blood. As to subset: CD45RA-negative fraction. The J gene is TRBJ1-5, the V gene TRBV9; possibly TRBD1 for D (5 bases). CDR3 loop: CASSSGVTDNQPQHF. The CDR3, as DNA: TGTGCCAGCAGCTCCGGGGTGACAGACAATCAGCCCCAGCATTTT.